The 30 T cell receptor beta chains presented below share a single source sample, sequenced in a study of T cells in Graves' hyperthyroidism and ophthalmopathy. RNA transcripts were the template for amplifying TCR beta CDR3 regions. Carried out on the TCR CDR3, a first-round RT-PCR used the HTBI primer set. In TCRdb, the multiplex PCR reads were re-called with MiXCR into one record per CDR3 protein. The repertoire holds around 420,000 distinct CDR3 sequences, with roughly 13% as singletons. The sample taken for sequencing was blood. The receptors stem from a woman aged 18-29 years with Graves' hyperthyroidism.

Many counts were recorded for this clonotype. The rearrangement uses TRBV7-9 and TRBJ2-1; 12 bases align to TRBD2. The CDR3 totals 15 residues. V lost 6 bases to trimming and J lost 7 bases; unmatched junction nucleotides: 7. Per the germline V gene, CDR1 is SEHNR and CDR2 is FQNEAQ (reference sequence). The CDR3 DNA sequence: TGTGCCAGCAGTAGACTAGCGGGAGTTTTTAATGAGCAGTTCTTC. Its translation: CASSRLAGVFNEQFF.

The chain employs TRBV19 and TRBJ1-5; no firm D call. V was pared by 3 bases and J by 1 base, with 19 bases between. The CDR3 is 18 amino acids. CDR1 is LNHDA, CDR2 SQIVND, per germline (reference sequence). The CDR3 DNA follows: TGTGCCAGTAGTATTGAGGTATATAGAGTCGACAGCAATCAGCCCCAGCATTTT. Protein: CASSIEVYRVDSNQPQHF.

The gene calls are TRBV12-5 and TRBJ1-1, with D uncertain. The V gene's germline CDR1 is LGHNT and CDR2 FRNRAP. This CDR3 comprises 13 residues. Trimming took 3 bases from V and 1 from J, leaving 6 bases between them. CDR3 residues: CASGFEGNTEAFF. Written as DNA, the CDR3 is TGTGCTAGTGGTTTCGAGGGGAACACTGAAGCTTTCTTT.

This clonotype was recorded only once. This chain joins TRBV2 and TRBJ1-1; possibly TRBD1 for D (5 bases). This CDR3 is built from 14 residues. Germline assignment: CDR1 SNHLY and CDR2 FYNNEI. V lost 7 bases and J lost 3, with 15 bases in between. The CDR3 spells CASIPEGRYTEAFF. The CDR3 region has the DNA TGTGCCAGCATTCCAGAGGGGAGATACACTGAAGCTTTCTTT. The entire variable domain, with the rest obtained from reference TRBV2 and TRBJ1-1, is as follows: EPEVTQTPSHQVTQMGQEVILRCVPISNHLYFYWYRQILGQKVEFLVSFYNNEISEKSEIFDDQFSVERPDGSNFTLKIRSTKLEDSAMYFCASIPEGRYTEAFFGQGTRLTVV.

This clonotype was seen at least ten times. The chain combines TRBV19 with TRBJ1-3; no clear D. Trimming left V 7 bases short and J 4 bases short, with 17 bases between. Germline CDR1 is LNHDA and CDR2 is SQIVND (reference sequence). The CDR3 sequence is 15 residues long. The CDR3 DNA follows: TGTGCCAGTACGACTCAGTCCTCCGGGGGAAACACCATATATTTT. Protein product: CASTTQSSGGNTIYF. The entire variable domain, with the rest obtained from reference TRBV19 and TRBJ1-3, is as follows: DGGITQSPKYLFRKEGQNVTLSCEQNLNHDAMYWYRQDPGQGLRLIYYSQIVNDFQKGDIAEGYSVSREKKESFPLTVTSAQKNPTAFYLCASTTQSSGGNTIYFGEGSWLTVV.

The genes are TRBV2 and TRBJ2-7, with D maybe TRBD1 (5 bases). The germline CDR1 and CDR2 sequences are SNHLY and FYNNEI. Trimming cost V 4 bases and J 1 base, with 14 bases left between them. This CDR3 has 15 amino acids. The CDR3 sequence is CASSGAGSISYEQYF. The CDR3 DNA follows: TGTGCCAGCAGTGGAGCAGGGTCCATATCCTACGAGCAGTACTTC.

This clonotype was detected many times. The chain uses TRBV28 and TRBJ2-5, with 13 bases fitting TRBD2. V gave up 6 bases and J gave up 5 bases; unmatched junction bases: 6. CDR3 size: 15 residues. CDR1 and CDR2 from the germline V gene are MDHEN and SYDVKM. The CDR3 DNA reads TGTGCCAGCAGCGAACTAGCGGGAGGGATGGAGACCCAGTACTTC. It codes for CASSELAGGMETQYF.

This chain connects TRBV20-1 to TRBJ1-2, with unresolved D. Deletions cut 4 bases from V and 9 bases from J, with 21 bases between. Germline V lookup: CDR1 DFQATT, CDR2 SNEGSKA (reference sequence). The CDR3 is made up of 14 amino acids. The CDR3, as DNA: TGCAGTGCTACCACATCGCCCGAAGACATTAGCTACACCTTC. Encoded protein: CSATTSPEDISYTF.

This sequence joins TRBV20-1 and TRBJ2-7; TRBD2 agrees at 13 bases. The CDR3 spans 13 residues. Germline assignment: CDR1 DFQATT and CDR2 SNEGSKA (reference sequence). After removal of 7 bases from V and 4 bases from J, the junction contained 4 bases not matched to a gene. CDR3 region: CSVGLAGVYEQYF. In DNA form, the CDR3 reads TGCAGTGTTGGACTAGCGGGAGTTTACGAGCAGTACTTC.

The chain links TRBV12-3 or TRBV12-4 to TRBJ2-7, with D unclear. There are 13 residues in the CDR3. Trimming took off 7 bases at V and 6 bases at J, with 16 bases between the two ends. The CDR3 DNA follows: TGTGCCAGCACCCCCCTTTTTGGCGCCGAGCAGTACTTC. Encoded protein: CASTPLFGAEQYF.

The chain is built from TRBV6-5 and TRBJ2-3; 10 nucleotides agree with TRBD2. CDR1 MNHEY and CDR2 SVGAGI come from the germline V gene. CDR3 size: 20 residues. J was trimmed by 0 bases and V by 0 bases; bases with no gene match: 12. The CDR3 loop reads CASSYSIPSGSGISTDTQYF. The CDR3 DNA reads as TGTGCCAGCAGTTACTCGATTCCTAGCGGGAGTGGGATAAGCACAGATACGCAGTATTTT.

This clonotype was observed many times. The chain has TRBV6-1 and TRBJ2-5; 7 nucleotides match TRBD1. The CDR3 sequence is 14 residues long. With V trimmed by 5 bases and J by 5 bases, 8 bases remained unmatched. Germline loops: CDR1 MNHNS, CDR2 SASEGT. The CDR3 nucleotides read TGTGCCAGCAGTTCTTACAGGGGTACGGAGACCCAGTACTTC. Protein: CASSSYRGTETQYF.

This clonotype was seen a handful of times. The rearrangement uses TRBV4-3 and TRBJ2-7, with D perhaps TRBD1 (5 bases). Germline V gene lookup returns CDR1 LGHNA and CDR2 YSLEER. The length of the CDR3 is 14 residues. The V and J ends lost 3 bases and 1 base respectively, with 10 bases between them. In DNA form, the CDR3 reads TGCGCCAGCAGCCAGATGGACAAGTCCTACGAGCAGTACTTC. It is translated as CASSQMDKSYEQYF.

The CDR3 bases are TGTGCCATCAGTGAGTTGGGAGAGCAGTACTTC. Amino acids: CAISELGEQYF. This rearrangement joins TRBV10-3 to TRBJ2-7; D gene unclear. V lost 1 base, J lost 7 bases, and 5 bases lay in between. The CDR3 totals 11 residues. CDR1 and CDR2 from the germline V gene are ENHRY and SYGVKD.

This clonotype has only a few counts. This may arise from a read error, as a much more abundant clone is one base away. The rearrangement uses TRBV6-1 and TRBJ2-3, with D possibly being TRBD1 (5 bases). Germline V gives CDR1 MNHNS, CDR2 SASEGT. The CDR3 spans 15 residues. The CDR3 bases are TGTGCCAGCAGTGAAGGAAGGGGCCTCACTCATACGCGGTATTTT. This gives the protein CASSEGRGLTHTRYF.

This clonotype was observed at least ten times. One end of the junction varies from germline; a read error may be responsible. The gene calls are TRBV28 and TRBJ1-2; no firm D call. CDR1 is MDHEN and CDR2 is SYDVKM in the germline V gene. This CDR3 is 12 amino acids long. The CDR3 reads CATSRANYGYTF. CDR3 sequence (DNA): TGTGCCACCAGTCGGGCCAACTATGGCTACACCTTC.

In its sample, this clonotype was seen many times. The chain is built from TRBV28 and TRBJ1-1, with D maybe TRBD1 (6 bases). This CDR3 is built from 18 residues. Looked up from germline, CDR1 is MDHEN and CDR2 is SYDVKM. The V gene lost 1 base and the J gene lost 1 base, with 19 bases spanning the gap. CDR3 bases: TGTGCCAGCAGTTTATCGGGAATCCCGACAGGCACGAACACTGAAGCTTTCTTT. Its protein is CASSLSGIPTGTNTEAFF.

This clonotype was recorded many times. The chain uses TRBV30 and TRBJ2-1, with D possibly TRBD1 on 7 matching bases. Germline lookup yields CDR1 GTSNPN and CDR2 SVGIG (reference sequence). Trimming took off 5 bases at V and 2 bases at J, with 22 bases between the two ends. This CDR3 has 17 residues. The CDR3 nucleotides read TGTGCCTGGTACCACCCCGGAGGGGGACAGCCCTACAATGAGCAGTTCTTC. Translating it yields CAWYHPGGGQPYNEQFF.

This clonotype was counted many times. CDR3 protein: CASSLGGSQETQYF. The CDR3 nucleotides read TGTGCCAGCAGCTTAGGCGGCAGCCAAGAGACCCAGTACTTC. The V gene is TRBV11-2, the J gene TRBJ2-5; D not resolved. The CDR3 consists of 14 residues. CDR1 is SGHAT and CDR2 is FQNNGV in the germline V gene. Deletions cut 1 base from V and 1 base from J, with 7 bases between.

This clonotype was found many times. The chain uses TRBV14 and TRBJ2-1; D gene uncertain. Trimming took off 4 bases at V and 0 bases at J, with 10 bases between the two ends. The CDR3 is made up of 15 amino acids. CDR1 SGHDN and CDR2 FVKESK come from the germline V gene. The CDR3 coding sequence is TGTGCCAGCAGCCCCGACGAGAGCTCCTACAATGAGCAGTTCTTC. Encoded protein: CASSPDESSYNEQFF.

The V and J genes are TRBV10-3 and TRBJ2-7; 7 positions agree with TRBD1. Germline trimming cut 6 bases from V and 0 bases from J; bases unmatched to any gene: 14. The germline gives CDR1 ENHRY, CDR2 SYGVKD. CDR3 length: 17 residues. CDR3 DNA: TGTGCCATCAGCGGGCCGGGGACAGCCCCCCTCTCCTACGAGCAGTACTTC. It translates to CAISGPGTAPLSYEQYF.

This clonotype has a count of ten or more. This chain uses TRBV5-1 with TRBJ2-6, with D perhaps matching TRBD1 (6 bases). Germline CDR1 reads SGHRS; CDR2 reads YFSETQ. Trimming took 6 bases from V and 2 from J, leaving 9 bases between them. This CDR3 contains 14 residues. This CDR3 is CASTEGAGANVLTF. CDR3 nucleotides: TGCGCCAGCACAGAGGGGGCTGGGGCCAACGTCCTGACTTTC.

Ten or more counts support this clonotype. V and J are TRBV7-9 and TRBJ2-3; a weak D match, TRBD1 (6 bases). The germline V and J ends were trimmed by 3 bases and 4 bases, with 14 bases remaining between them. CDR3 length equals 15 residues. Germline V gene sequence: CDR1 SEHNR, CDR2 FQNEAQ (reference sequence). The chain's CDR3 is CASSLGAGSPDTQYF. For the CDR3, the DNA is TGTGCCAGCAGCTTGGGGGCAGGCAGCCCAGATACGCAGTATTTT.

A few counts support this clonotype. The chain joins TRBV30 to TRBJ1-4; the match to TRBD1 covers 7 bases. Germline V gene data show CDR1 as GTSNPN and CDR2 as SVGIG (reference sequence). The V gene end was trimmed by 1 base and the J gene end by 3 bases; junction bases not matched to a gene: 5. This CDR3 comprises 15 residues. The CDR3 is CAWSGQGRPNEKLFF. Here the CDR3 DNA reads TGTGCCTGGAGTGGACAGGGTCGGCCTAATGAAAAACTGTTTTTT. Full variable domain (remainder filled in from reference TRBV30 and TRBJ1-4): SQTIHQWPATLVQPVGSPLSLECTVEGTSNPNLYWYRQAAGRGLQLLFYSVGIGQISSEVPQNLSASRPQDRQFILSSKKLLLSDSGFYLCAWSGQGRPNEKLFFGSGTQLSVL.

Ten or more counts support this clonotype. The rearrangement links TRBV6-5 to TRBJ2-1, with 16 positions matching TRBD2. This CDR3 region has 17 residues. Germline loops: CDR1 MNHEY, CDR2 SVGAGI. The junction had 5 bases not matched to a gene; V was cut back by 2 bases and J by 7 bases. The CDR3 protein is CASSYGTSGRAVNEQFF. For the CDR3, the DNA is TGTGCCAGCAGTTACGGGACTAGCGGGAGGGCGGTTAATGAGCAGTTCTTC.

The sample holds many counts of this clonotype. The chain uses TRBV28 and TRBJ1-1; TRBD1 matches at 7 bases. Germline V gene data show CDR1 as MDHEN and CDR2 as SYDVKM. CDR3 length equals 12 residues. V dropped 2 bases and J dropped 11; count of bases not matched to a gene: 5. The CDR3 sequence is CASSLPKGGAFF. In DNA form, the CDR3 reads TGTGCCAGCAGTTTACCCAAAGGGGGCGCTTTCTTT.

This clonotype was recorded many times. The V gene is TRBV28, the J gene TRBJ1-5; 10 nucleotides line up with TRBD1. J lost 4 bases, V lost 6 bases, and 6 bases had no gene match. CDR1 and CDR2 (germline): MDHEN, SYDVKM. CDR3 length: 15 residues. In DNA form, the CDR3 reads TGTGCCAGCAGAGAGGGACAGGGGATTAATCAGCCCCAGCATTTT. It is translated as CASREGQGINQPQHF.

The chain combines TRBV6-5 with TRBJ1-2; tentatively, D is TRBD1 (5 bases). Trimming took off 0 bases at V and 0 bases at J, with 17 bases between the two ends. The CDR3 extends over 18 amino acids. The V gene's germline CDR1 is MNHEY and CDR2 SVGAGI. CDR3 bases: TGTGCCAGCAGTTACTCAATCTTAGACAGATCAACTAACTATGGCTACACCTTC. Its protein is CASSYSILDRSTNYGYTF.

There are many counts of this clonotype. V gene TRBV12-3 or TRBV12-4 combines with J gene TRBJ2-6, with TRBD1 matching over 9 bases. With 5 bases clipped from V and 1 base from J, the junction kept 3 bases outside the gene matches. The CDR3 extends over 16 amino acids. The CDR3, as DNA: TGTGCCAGCAGTCCCGGGACAGGGTCTGGGGCCAACGTCCTGACTTTC. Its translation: CASSPGTGSGANVLTF.

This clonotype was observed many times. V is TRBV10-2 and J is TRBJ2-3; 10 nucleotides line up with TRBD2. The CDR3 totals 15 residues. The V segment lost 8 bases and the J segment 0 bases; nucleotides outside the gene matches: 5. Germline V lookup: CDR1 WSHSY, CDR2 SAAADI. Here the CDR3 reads CASRGLADSTDTQYF. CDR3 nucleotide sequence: TGCGCCAGCCGAGGACTAGCGGATAGCACAGATACGCAGTATTTT.